This T cell receptor (beta chain) was identified in a study of blood T cell repertoires in COVID-19. Whole-study context: From the United States, Italy and Spain came samples of acute and convalescent COVID-19. From T cells, B-cell-depleted T cells, or PBMCs came the material, which was cDNA or gDNA.

Enrolled during active infection, Seattle patients were then followed longitudinally. The authors' processing: Nucleated cell counts were estimated from reference gene primer amplification. Assay used: immunoSEQ multiplex PCR; TCRdb lists only in-frame clones, some missing. V and J calls and clone size are as listed in that table; D and trimming were resolved from the DNA. This sample has 75,000 to 80,000 clones, with about 85% found just once. Germline V CDR1 and CDR2: LNHDA, SQIVND (reference sequence). This CDR3 spans 20 amino acids. Germline trimming cut 5 bases from V and 4 bases from J; bases unmatched to any gene: 15.

The sequenced sample consisted of peripheral blood. This sequence was found in a man aged 55-75 years with COVID-19, enrolled during active disease. The V gene is TRBV19, the J gene TRBJ2-3, with 16 bases that match TRBD2. The CDR3 DNA sequence: TGTGCCAGTAGTCATGGGACTAGCGGGAGGGCAGGTCGGTTTGCAGATACGCAGTATTTT. Amino acids: CASSHGTSGRAGRFADTQYF.